One and the same sample provided the 29 T cell receptor beta chains below, sequenced in a study of T cell repertoires in cytomegalovirus infection. TCRdb processed the reads anew with MiXCR; each CDR3 protein has one entry. This table has 150,000 to 200,000 distinct CDR3 sequences, 13% to 15% appearing once. Sequences were obtained from PBMCs. These receptors were taken from a human donor in good health (CMV status not recorded). Some clones in this sample may be carry-over from other donors' samples.

The J gene is TRBJ1-1, the V gene TRBV7-9, with D uncertain. Per the germline V gene, CDR1 is SEHNR and CDR2 is FQNEAQ (reference sequence). V lost 3 bases, J lost 3 bases, and 11 bases lay in between. The CDR3 is 14 amino acids. The CDR3 DNA reads TGTGCCAGCAGCTTGGGCACACACGACACTGAAGCTTTCTTT. The encoded protein is CASSLGTHDTEAFF.

This clonotype was observed many times. For the CDR3, the DNA is TGTGCCAGCAGCTTAGGGACTAGCGTATACGAGCAGTACTTC. It specifies CASSLGTSVYEQYF. This chain connects TRBV7-9 to TRBJ2-7, with TRBD2 identical over 9 bases. With 1 base clipped from V and 4 bases from J, the junction kept 2 bases outside the gene matches. The CDR3 has 14 residues. The germline CDR1 and CDR2 sequences are SEHNR and FQNEAQ (reference sequence).

This clonotype was picked up many times. The chain joins TRBV6-5 to TRBJ2-6, with no clear D. This CDR3 comprises 16 residues. Germline-derived CDR1 and CDR2 are MNHEY and SVGAGI. Trimming left V 0 bases short and J 5 bases short, with 11 bases between. As DNA, the CDR3 is TGTGCCAGCAGTTACTCGATTTTGGGGAGGGCCAACGTCCTGACTTTC. As protein: CASSYSILGRANVLTF.

J is TRBJ1-2 and V is TRBV18; D not resolved. There are 15 residues in the CDR3. V was pared by 3 bases and J by 0 bases, with 11 bases between. Germline V gene lookup returns CDR1 KGHSH and CDR2 LQKENI. The CDR3 reads CASSPESQANYGYTF. Written as DNA, the CDR3 is TGTGCCAGCTCACCGGAGAGCCAGGCTAACTATGGCTACACCTTC. Supplemented by reference TRBV18 and TRBJ1-2, the full variable domain reads NAGVMQNPRHLVRRRGQEARLRCSPMKGHSHVYWYRQLPEEGLKFMVYLQKENIIDESGMPKERFSAEFPKEGPSILRIQQVVRGDSAAYFCASSPESQANYGYTFGSGTRLTVV.

The J gene is TRBJ2-1, the V gene TRBV12-3 or TRBV12-4; D not resolved. The CDR3 has 16 residues. V dropped 6 bases and J dropped 0 bases, with 15 bases sitting between them. DNA for the CDR3: TGTGCCAGCAGCCCCACGGGCGGAAGCTCCTACAATGAGCAGTTCTTC. Translating gives CASSPTGGSSYNEQFF.

This clonotype appeared many times. The V call is TRBV28, the J call TRBJ1-2; D unresolved. Germline values: CDR1 MDHEN, CDR2 SYDVKM. V lost 3 bases, J lost 8 bases, and 10 bases lay in between. The CDR3 is made up of 12 amino acids. The CDR3 DNA sequence: TGTGCCAGCAGTTTCCCCCTGGGGGGCTACACCTTC. It yields the protein CASSFPLGGYTF.

This chain links TRBV18 with TRBJ1-5, with D unclear. The V end lost 2 bases, the J end lost 4 bases, and 9 bases lay between the germline ends. Germline CDR1 is KGHSH and CDR2 is LQKENI. This CDR3 is built from 14 residues. The CDR3 DNA reads TGTGCCAGCTCACCATATATAGGAAATCAGCCCCAGCATTTT. Protein sequence: CASSPYIGNQPQHF.

The genes are TRBV24-1 and TRBJ2-5; a weak D match, TRBD1 (6 bases). Germline V CDR1 and CDR2: KGHDR, SFDVKD. Trimming cost V 6 bases and J 5 bases, with 12 bases left between them. There are 13 residues in the CDR3. For the CDR3, the DNA is TGTGCCACCAGTAACAGGGCATGGGAGACCCAGTACTTC. Protein sequence: CATSNRAWETQYF.

This clonotype was counted at least ten times. V is TRBV12-3 or TRBV12-4 and J is TRBJ2-7, with 13 bases that match TRBD2. This CDR3 has 15 residues. The V and J ends lost 5 bases and 6 bases, in that order; junction bases with no gene match: 7. CDR3 sequence: CASSLRTSGSSEQYF. The CDR3 DNA follows: TGTGCCAGCAGTCTAAGGACTAGCGGGAGTTCCGAGCAGTACTTC.

V and J are TRBV19 and TRBJ2-7; weak D call: TRBD2 (5 bases). The CDR3 consists of 16 residues. Per germline, CDR1 LNHDA and CDR2 SQIVND (reference sequence). Trimming cost V 5 bases and J 0 bases, with 17 bases left between them. CDR3 loop: CASSVRTGVLSYEQYF. CDR3 coding DNA: TGTGCCAGTAGTGTGAGGACCGGGGTCCTCTCCTACGAGCAGTACTTC.

This clonotype showed up many times. The chain uses TRBV7-8 and TRBJ2-3, with TRBD2 matching over 14 bases. Germline lookup yields CDR1 SGHVS and CDR2 FQNEAQ. The CDR3 has 15 amino acids. The junction had 3 bases not matched to a gene; V was cut back by 5 bases and J by 5 bases. The chain's CDR3 is CASSQGLAGGDTQYF. The CDR3 bases are TGTGCCAGCAGCCAAGGACTAGCGGGAGGAGATACGCAGTATTTT.

The chain links TRBV7-9 to TRBJ2-3; perhaps TRBD2 as D (5 bases). Per germline, CDR1 SEHNR and CDR2 FQNEAQ (reference sequence). The V end lost 5 bases, the J end lost 2 bases, and 11 bases lay between the germline ends. CDR3 length equals 14 residues. The CDR3 is CASSLRTATDTQYF. The CDR3 coding sequence is TGTGCCAGCAGCCTCAGGACTGCCACAGATACGCAGTATTTT.

In its sample, this clonotype was seen once. The chain joins TRBV12-3 or TRBV12-4 to TRBJ2-7; D call uncertain. The V end was cut by 7 bases, the J end by 2 bases, with 15 bases between. The CDR3 contains 14 residues. The CDR3 bases are TGTGCCAGCACAACTAATCTCTGGCCCTACGAGCAGTACTTC. It encodes CASTTNLWPYEQYF.

This clonotype showed up many times. The chain couples TRBV7-9 to TRBJ1-4, with D perhaps matching TRBD1 (5 bases). Per the germline V gene, CDR1 is SEHNR and CDR2 is FQNEAQ (reference sequence). CDR3 length equals 15 residues. V shed 4 bases and J shed 8 bases, with 17 bases lying between them. The CDR3 reads CASSYEGRIFEKLFF. The CDR3 coding sequence is TGTGCCAGCAGCTACGAGGGACGAATTTTCGAAAAACTGTTTTTT.

The V gene is TRBV29-1, the J gene TRBJ1-1; D not certain. CDR3 length: 12 residues. Trimming cost V 6 bases and J 0 bases, with 8 bases left between them. Germline-derived CDR1 and CDR2 are SQVTM and ANQGSEA. CDR3 DNA sequence: TGCAGCGTAGGACGCTTGAACACTGAAGCTTTCTTT. It codes for CSVGRLNTEAFF.

This clonotype has a count of ten or more. V and J are TRBV7-2 and TRBJ2-2, with D unresolved. Germline lookup yields CDR1 SGHTA and CDR2 FQGNSA. The CDR3 runs to 13 residues. Trimming pared 5 bases from V and 5 bases from J, leaving 9 bases between. The CDR3 DNA is TGTGCCAGCAGCGCCGTCCTGACCGGGGAGCTGTTTTTT. This codes for CASSAVLTGELFF. The full variable domain, in which reference TRBV7-2 and TRBJ2-2 provide the parts outside the CDR3, is GAGVSQSPSNKVTEKGKDVELRCDPISGHTALYWYRQSLGQGLEFLIYFQGNSAPDKSGLPSDRFSAERTGGSVSTLTIQRTQQEDSAVYLCASSAVLTGELFFGEGSRLTVL.

This clonotype was found many times. This chain uses TRBV6-1 with TRBJ2-2, with 7 nucleotides matching TRBD1. The CDR3 loop spans 16 amino acids. V lost 4 bases and J lost 6; bases outside the gene matches: 11. Germline V CDR1 and CDR2: MNHNS, SASEGT. The CDR3: CASSAYRGILSGELFF. CDR3 DNA: TGTGCCAGCAGTGCTTACAGGGGCATTCTCTCCGGGGAGCTGTTTTTT.

This clonotype was counted only a few times. The chain has TRBV29-1 and TRBJ2-3; perhaps TRBD2 as D (5 bases). The length of the CDR3 is 11 residues. The V gene lost 4 bases and the J gene lost 6 bases, with 8 bases spanning the gap. The V gene's germline CDR1 is SQVTM and CDR2 ANQGSEA. The CDR3: CSVGGVDTQYF. The CDR3 DNA sequence: TGCAGCGTTGGGGGAGTGGATACGCAGTATTTT.

The rearrangement joins TRBV12-3 or TRBV12-4 to TRBJ1-5; D unresolved. The germline V and J ends were trimmed by 3 bases and 11 bases, with 5 bases remaining between them. This CDR3 region has 10 residues. In DNA, the CDR3 is TGTGCCAGCAGTTTTGGAGCCCAGCATTTT. This gives the protein CASSFGAQHF.

This clonotype came up many times. This chain joins TRBV10-1 and TRBJ2-5; D is possibly TRBD2 (6 bases). The CDR3 loop spans 14 amino acids. The V end lost 0 bases, the J end lost 4 bases, and 9 bases lay between the germline ends. Germline CDR1 and CDR2: WNHNN and SYGVQD (reference sequence). The CDR3 DNA reads as TGCGCCAGCAGTGAGTCTAGGGGAGGAGAGACCCAGTACTTC. Amino acid sequence: CASSESRGGETQYF.

The sample holds a few counts of this clonotype. The J gene is TRBJ1-2, the V gene TRBV7-9; D gene uncertain. This CDR3 contains 16 residues. Trimming removed 1 base from V and 5 bases from J, with 17 bases in between. Germline V gene data show CDR1 as SEHNR and CDR2 as FQNEAQ (reference sequence). Written as DNA, the CDR3 is TGTGCCAGCAGCTTAGGGTCGGCTCCACGGGAATATGGCTACACCTTC. Its translation is CASSLGSAPREYGYTF.

Many counts were recorded for this clonotype. The chain links TRBV7-8 to TRBJ1-1; TRBD1 might be the D (6 bases). CDR3 size: 13 residues. Germline V gene data show CDR1 as SGHVS and CDR2 as FQNEAQ. Deletions cut 5 bases from V and 3 bases from J, with 10 bases between. The CDR3 DNA reads TGTGCCAGCAGCACTCACAGGGACACTGAAGCTTTCTTT. It encodes CASSTHRDTEAFF. The whole variable domain, remainder taken from reference TRBV7-8 and TRBJ1-1, is GAGVSQSPRYKVAKRGQDVALRCDPISGHVSLFWYQQALGQGPEFLTYFQNEAQLDKSGLPSDRFFAERPEGSVSTLKIQRTQQEDSAVYLCASSTHRDTEAFFGQGTRLTVV.

This clonotype was seen just once. This may stem from a read error, because a much larger clone lies one nucleotide away. The CDR3 is CASSPDRGNTLYF. CDR3 sequence (DNA): TGTGCCAGCAGCCCGGACAGGGGAAACACCCTATATTTT. The V and J genes are TRBV7-9 and TRBJ1-3, with 9 bases matching TRBD1. The CDR3 has 13 residues. Germline CDR1 SEHNR, CDR2 FQNEAQ (reference sequence).

A remark on this clonotype: This may come from a read error, since a much larger clone is one base off. The J gene is TRBJ1-5, the V gene TRBV27, with D possibly TRBD1 on 6 matching bases. Germline-derived CDR1 and CDR2 are MNHEY and SMNVEV (reference sequence). The CDR3 covers 15 residues. Trimming took off 10 bases at V and 8 bases at J, with 24 bases between the two ends. The CDR3 region is CANRLGGFPKEPQHF. Here the CDR3 DNA reads TGTGCCAACAGACTAGGGGGATTTCCCAAGGAGCCCCAGCATTTT.

Details on this clonotype: A read error may be the cause here, since a much bigger clone is one base away. This chain connects TRBV7-6 to TRBJ2-5; D unresolved. The CDR3 sequence is 15 residues long. The V and J ends lost 7 bases and 0 bases respectively, with 15 bases between them. CDR1 SGHVS and CDR2 FNYEAQ come from the germline V gene. The CDR3 spells CASNSLTGYQETQYF. The CDR3 DNA sequence: TGTGCCAGCAACTCATTAACGGGCTACCAAGAGACCCAGTACTTC.

This clonotype was seen only a few times. The gene calls are TRBV29-1 and TRBJ1-1; 7 nucleotides align to TRBD1. The CDR3 loop spans 13 amino acids. The V and J ends lost 8 bases and 5 bases, in that order; junction bases with no gene match: 11. Germline loops: CDR1 SQVTM, CDR2 ANQGSEA. The CDR3: CSTKSGTATEAFF. The DNA of the CDR3 is TGCAGCACAAAGTCCGGGACAGCTACTGAAGCTTTCTTT.

This chain links TRBV28 with TRBJ2-5, with 8 positions matching TRBD2. There are 12 residues in the CDR3. V trimming: 6 bases; J trimming: 7 bases; junction bases outside the gene matches: 4. The V gene's germline CDR1 is MDHEN and CDR2 SYDVKM. CDR3 coding DNA: TGTGCCAGCAGGCCCCTAGCGGGGACCCAGTACTTC. As protein: CASRPLAGTQYF.

This clonotype was picked up many times. CDR3 in DNA: TGTGCCAGCAGCTTAGAAAGGAGTAGAGGGGAGCTGTTTTTT. Protein: CASSLERSRGELFF. This rearrangement joins TRBV7-2 to TRBJ2-2, with D hard to call. Germline-derived CDR1 and CDR2 are SGHTA and FQGNSA. Trimming took 1 base from V and 8 from J, leaving 11 bases between them. The CDR3 runs 14 residues. Combining the CDR3 with reference TRBV7-2 and TRBJ2-2 gives the whole variable domain GAGVSQSPSNKVTEKGKDVELRCDPISGHTALYWYRQSLGQGLEFLIYFQGNSAPDKSGLPSDRFSAERTGGSVSTLTIQRTQQEDSAVYLCASSLERSRGELFFGEGSRLTVL.

Note on this clonotype: Just one base apart from a much larger clone, this may be a read error. The rearrangement uses TRBV12-3 or TRBV12-4 and TRBJ2-1; D remains unclear. Trimming took off 3 bases at V and 6 bases at J, with 12 bases between the two ends. This CDR3 is 14 amino acids long. This chain's CDR3 is CASSFSDRRNEQFF. The CDR3 nucleotides read TGTGCCAGCAGTTTTTCGGACCGACGCAATGAGCAGTTCTTC.